The 25 T cell receptor beta chains reported below all come from one sample, sequenced in a study of T cell repertoires in cytomegalovirus infection. No antigens are known for them. TCRdb redid the calling of the reads with MiXCR, one entry per CDR3 protein. The sample has fewer than 1,000,000 distinct CDR3 sequences, 30% to 40% seen once; the top ten hold over 13%. This material consisted of cultured CD8+ T cells from PBMCs, taken from culture after CMV antigen stimulation. These receptors were taken from a human donor in good health (CMV status not recorded). Some clones in this sample may be carry-over from other donors' samples.

This clonotype was observed a handful of times. The rearrangement links TRBV12-3 or TRBV12-4 to TRBJ2-7; 7 bases fit TRBD2. This CDR3 has 15 amino acids. Trimming at V came to 5 bases and at J to 0 bases, leaving 7 bases not matched to a gene. CDR3 residues: CASSEAGLSSYEQYF. The CDR3 DNA follows: TGTGCCAGCAGTGAAGCGGGACTCAGCTCCTACGAGCAGTACTTC.

DNA of the CDR3: TGTGCCAGCAGCTTAAGTCTAGCCCTCACCGATGAGCAGTTCTTC. Translation: CASSLSLALTDEQFF. The rearrangement uses TRBV7-2 and TRBJ2-1; TRBD2 is a possible D gene (5 bases). The CDR3 length is 15 residues. Between the trimmed V and J ends, which lost 2 bases and 8 bases, there was a span of 16 bases. Looked up from germline, CDR1 is SGHTA and CDR2 is FQGNSA.

Remarks on this clonotype: A much larger clone is a single base away; this may be a read error. Here the CDR3 reads CAISESVLAGANVMTF. CDR3 nucleotide sequence: TGTGCCATCAGTGAGTCGGTTTTGGCTGGGGCCAACGTCATGACTTTC. The chain carries TRBV10-3 and TRBJ2-6; D might be TRBD1 (5 bases). The CDR3 is made up of 16 amino acids. CDR1 and CDR2 from the germline V gene are ENHRY and SYGVKD.

As to this clonotype: This may be a read error: a much more frequent sequence differs by one nucleotide. The chain couples TRBV7-2 to TRBJ2-7, with TRBD2 identical over 9 bases. V trimming: 2 bases; J trimming: 5 bases; junction bases outside the gene matches: 7. CDR1 is SGHTA, CDR2 FQGNSA, per germline. This CDR3 comprises 15 residues. The CDR3 is CASSLKAGGLNEQYF. The CDR3, as DNA: TGTGCCAGCAGCTTAAAAGCGGGGGGTCTGAACGAGCAGTACTTC. Based on the CDR3 plus reference TRBV7-2 and TRBJ2-7, the full variable domain is GAGVSQSPSNKVTEKGKDVELRCDPISGHTALYWYRQSLGQGLEFLIYFQGNSAPDKSGLPSDRFSAERTGGSVSTLTIQRTQQEDSAVYLCASSLKAGGLNEQYFGPGTRLTVT.

This clonotype was counted a single time. The chain recombines TRBV20-1 with TRBJ1-1; unclear D gene. CDR1 DFQATT and CDR2 SNEGSKA come from the germline V gene (reference sequence). The CDR3 has 15 residues. With 4 bases removed from V and 3 bases from J, the gap between germline ends came to 18 bases. CDR3: CSAIEYEGRDTEAFF. In DNA form, the CDR3 reads TGCAGTGCTATCGAGTACGAAGGGAGGGACACTGAAGCTTTCTTT.

This clonotype was observed a handful of times. The gene calls are TRBV6-2 or TRBV6-3 and TRBJ2-2; 10 bases map to TRBD1. Germline CDR1 reads MNHEY; CDR2 reads SVGEGT. V dropped 7 bases and J dropped 2; count of bases not matched to a gene: 4. This CDR3 is built from 15 residues. This CDR3 is CASITTGGNTGELFF. For the CDR3, the DNA is TGTGCCAGCATTACGACAGGGGGCAACACCGGGGAGCTGTTTTTT.

This clonotype appeared a few times. V is TRBV24-1 and J is TRBJ1-1, with D possibly being TRBD1 (5 bases). Trimming shortened V by 1 base and J by 1 base, and 9 bases separated the two germline ends. Germline CDR1 KGHDR, CDR2 SFDVKD. There are 15 residues in the CDR3. The CDR3 reads CATSDLRQTNTEAFF. CDR3 DNA sequence: TGTGCCACCAGTGATTTACGACAGACGAACACTGAAGCTTTCTTT.

The table lists this clonotype with a few counts. This chain joins TRBV27 and TRBJ1-1, with a weak D call TRBD1 (5 bases). V was trimmed by 7 bases and J by 4 bases, leaving 13 bases between them. Looked up from germline, CDR1 is MNHEY and CDR2 is SMNVEV (reference sequence). This CDR3 contains 13 residues. The chain's CDR3 is CASKAGTPTEAFF. The CDR3 region has the DNA TGTGCCAGCAAGGCCGGGACTCCCACTGAAGCTTTCTTT.

The chain joins TRBV5-3 to TRBJ2-7, with D perhaps matching TRBD1 (5 bases). TRBV5-3 counts as an open reading frame of uncertain function. CDR3 length: 16 amino acids. The V and J ends lost 8 bases and 3 bases respectively, with 24 bases between them. The chain's CDR3 is CASSRLTGSQNYEQYV. As DNA, the CDR3 is TGTGCCAGCAGCCGCCTCACAGGAAGCCAAAACTACGAGCAGTACGTC.

Here the CDR3 DNA reads TGTGCCAGCAGTTTAGAGCGGGGGCCCCAAGAGACCCAGTACTTC. It yields the protein CASSLERGPQETQYF. This chain uses TRBV12-3 or TRBV12-4 with TRBJ2-5, with TRBD2 identical over 8 bases. V lost 1 base, J lost 1 base, and 2 bases stayed unmatched. The CDR3 contains 15 residues.

V is TRBV6-5 and J is TRBJ1-5; D possibly corresponds to TRBD1 (6 bases). The germline V and J ends were trimmed by 2 bases and 4 bases, with 18 bases remaining between them. Germline CDR1 and CDR2: MNHEY and SVGAGI. The CDR3 spans 17 residues. CDR3 loop: CASSYLRTAGVNQPQHF. CDR3 nucleotides: TGTGCCAGCAGTTACCTTCGCACGGCAGGGGTTAATCAGCCCCAGCATTTT.

This clonotype was counted between two and nine times. A read error may account for a junction end that differs from germline. This chain joins TRBV7-6 and TRBJ2-2, with a possible D match to TRBD2 (6 bases). CDR1 is SGHVS, CDR2 FNYEAQ, per germline. The CDR3 is made up of 17 amino acids. The CDR3 DNA reads as TGTGCTAGCAGCTTAGCGAGGGCTAGCGCAGCCACCGGGGAGCTGTTTTTT. Protein sequence: CASSLARASAATGELFF.

Of note for this clonotype: With a much larger clone just one base away, this may be a read error. The gene calls are TRBV7-9 and TRBJ2-5; no clear D. Trimming removed 5 bases from V and 5 bases from J, with 18 bases in between. Per germline, CDR1 SEHNR and CDR2 FQNEAQ (reference sequence). The CDR3 is 15 amino acids. The DNA for the CDR3 is TGTGCCAGCAGCCTGACCCAAGAGGCACGGGAGACCCAGTACTTC. Protein product: CASSLTQEARETQYF.

This clonotype came up a few times. This chain links TRBV7-6 with TRBJ1-4; no clear D gene. The CDR3 sequence is 12 residues long. CDR1 and CDR2 (germline): SGHVS, FNYEAQ. V was pared by 5 bases and J by 13 bases, with 14 bases between. CDR3 in amino acids: CASSAADSGLFF. CDR3 nucleotides: TGTGCCAGCAGCGCGGCGGACTCGGGACTGTTTTTT. Full variable domain (remainder filled in from reference TRBV7-6 and TRBJ1-4): GAGVSQSPRYKVTKRGQDVALRCDPISGHVSLYWYRQALGQGPEFLTYFNYEAQQDKSGLPNDRFSAERPEGSISTLTIQRTEQRDSAMYRCASSAADSGLFFGSGTQLSVL.

The chain uses TRBV6-6 and TRBJ2-3, with 9 bases fitting TRBD2. Germline CDR1 reads MNHNY; CDR2 reads SVGAGI (reference sequence). The ends lost 2 bases at V and 6 bases at J; junction bases unmatched: 6. This CDR3 contains 15 residues. CDR3: CASSYGRGGLDTQYF. CDR3 bases: TGTGCCAGCAGTTACGGGCGGGGGGGCTTGGATACGCAGTATTTT.

This clonotype was observed a few times. The chain joins TRBV7-9 to TRBJ2-1, with 11 bases that match TRBD2. V dropped 2 bases and J dropped 7; count of bases not matched to a gene: 7. This CDR3 comprises 16 residues. CDR1 is SEHNR and CDR2 is FQNEAQ in the germline V gene (reference sequence). CDR3 region: CASSLKRGLADNEQFF. CDR3 coding DNA: TGTGCCAGCAGCTTAAAGAGGGGACTAGCGGATAATGAGCAGTTCTTC. The full variable domain, with the rest looked up from reference TRBV7-9 and TRBJ2-1, is DTGVSQNPRHKITKRGQNVTFRCDPISEHNRLYWYRQTLGQGPEFLTYFQNEAQLEKSRLLSDRFSAERPKGSFSTLEIQRTEQGDSAMYLCASSLKRGLADNEQFFGPGTRLTVL.

The J gene is TRBJ1-3, the V gene TRBV2, with D tentatively TRBD1 (5 bases). CDR3 size: 19 residues. The germline V gene encodes CDR1 SNHLY and CDR2 FYNNEI. The V end was cut by 10 bases, the J end by 0 bases, with 28 bases between. The chain's CDR3 is CATWARTLGPGSSGNTIYF. In DNA, the CDR3 is TGTGCCACCTGGGCTCGTACTTTGGGGCCAGGGAGCTCTGGAAACACCATATATTTT.

In its sample, this clonotype was seen many times. The V gene is TRBV12-3 or TRBV12-4, the J gene TRBJ2-1, with 7 bases aligning to TRBD2. The CDR3 is 15 residues long. V was clipped by 5 bases and J by 0 bases; unmatched bases: 4. The CDR3 bases are TGTGCCAGCAGTCGGGAGGCGAGCTCCTACAATGAGCAGTTCTTC. It is translated as CASSREASSYNEQFF.

This clonotype occurred a few times. V and J are TRBV4-1 and TRBJ2-1; maybe TRBD1 (6 bases). V lost 6 bases, J lost 7 bases, and 16 bases lay in between. Germline values: CDR1 MGHRA, CDR2 YSYEKL. The CDR3 length is 14 residues. The CDR3: CASSTLPQGNEQFF. Here the CDR3 DNA reads TGCGCCAGCAGTACTTTACCACAGGGAAATGAGCAGTTCTTC.

In its sample, this clonotype was seen a few times. The chain joins TRBV4-2 to TRBJ2-5, with D maybe TRBD1 (7 bases). V lost 0 bases and J 5 bases, leaving 13 bases between the germline ends. The CDR3 has 15 residues. Germline values: CDR1 LGHNA, CDR2 YNFKEQ. CDR3 region: CASSQDRGEWETQYF. In DNA form, the CDR3 reads TGTGCCAGCAGCCAAGACAGGGGGGAATGGGAGACCCAGTACTTC.

The chain carries TRBV19 and TRBJ1-2; tentative D call: TRBD1 (5 bases). V was shortened by 4 bases and J by 2 bases, with 11 bases between the two germline ends. The germline V gene has CDR1 LNHDA and CDR2 SQIVND (reference sequence). The CDR3 has 14 amino acids. The CDR3 is CASSNQGWNYGYTF. The CDR3 nucleotides are TGTGCCAGTAGTAACCAGGGCTGGAACTATGGCTACACCTTC.

V is TRBV12-3 or TRBV12-4 and J is TRBJ2-7, with D hard to call. The CDR3 is 14 amino acids. The V end was cut by 2 bases, the J end by 2 bases, with 10 bases between. CDR3: CASSLWQAPYEQYF. The CDR3 DNA follows: TGTGCCAGCAGTTTATGGCAGGCTCCCTACGAGCAGTACTTC.

The J gene is TRBJ2-3, the V gene TRBV24-1, with D perhaps matching TRBD1 or TRBD2 (5 bases each). V was pared by 3 bases and J by 2 bases, with 8 bases between. Germline V gene sequence: CDR1 KGHDR, CDR2 SFDVKD. The CDR3 is 14 residues long. The DNA for the CDR3 is TGTGCCACCAGTGATAACGGGACCACAGATACGCAGTATTTT. It yields the protein CATSDNGTTDTQYF.

This clonotype came up a few times. The genes are TRBV7-3 and TRBJ2-3; TRBD2 might be the D (5 bases). The CDR3 spans 18 residues. V was cut by 1 base and J by 6 bases, with 23 bases left in between. The V gene's germline CDR1 is SGHTA and CDR2 FQGTGA. This CDR3 is CASSLKGLGWLADDTQYF. DNA of the CDR3: TGTGCCAGCAGCTTAAAAGGTCTTGGGTGGCTAGCTGATGATACGCAGTATTTT.

This clonotype was picked up a small number of times. This chain links TRBV27 with TRBJ2-1, with D perhaps matching TRBD1 (6 bases). The V gene's germline CDR1 is MNHEY and CDR2 SMNVEV (reference sequence). The CDR3 has 15 amino acids. With 6 bases removed from V and 0 bases from J, the gap between germline ends came to 12 bases. In nucleotides, the CDR3 is TGTGCCAGCAGGTGGACAGAGAGCTCCTACAATGAGCAGTTCTTC. Translation gives CASRWTESSYNEQFF.